Each of the 20 T cell receptor beta chains below was sequenced from the same sample in a study of cytotoxic CD8 clonotypes in ibrutinib-treated CLL. Assay used: immunoSEQ multiplex PCR; TCRdb lists only in-frame clones, some missing. The data contain tens of thousands of clones, approximately 54% of them singletons. Sample: PBMCs, taken after 12 months of ibrutinib treatment. These receptors were obtained from a human donor with chronic lymphocytic leukemia.

The rearrangement links TRBV5-1 to TRBJ2-7; D is perhaps TRBD1 (5 bases). The CDR3 is made up of 13 amino acids. Trimming stripped 4 bases from V and 7 bases from J, with 15 bases between. In germline, CDR1 is SGHRS, CDR2 YFSETQ. In nucleotides, the CDR3 is TGCGCCAGCAGCAAGGACACCCCCGGGGAGCAGTACTTC. Its translation: CASSKDTPGEQYF. The full variable domain, completed using reference TRBV5-1 and TRBJ2-7, is KAGVTQTPRYLIKTRGQQVTLSCSPISGHRSVSWYQQTPGQGLQFLFEYFSETQRNKGNFPGRFSGRQFSNSRSEMNVSTLELGDSALYLCASSKDTPGEQYFGPGTRLTVT.

A few counts support this clone. The chain couples TRBV7-9 to TRBJ2-3; D gene unclear. CDR3 length: 12 residues. V dropped 5 bases and J dropped 0 bases, with 3 bases sitting between them. The germline V gene has CDR1 SEHNR and CDR2 FQNEAQ (reference sequence). CDR3 amino acids: CASSPSTDTQYF. CDR3 bases: TGTGCCAGCAGCCCGAGCACAGATACGCAGTATTTT.

This rearrangement joins TRBV7-9 to TRBJ2-2; D is unresolved. Between the trimmed V and J ends, which lost 1 base and 5 bases, there was a span of 11 bases. Germline V gene lookup returns CDR1 SEHNR and CDR2 FQNEAQ (reference sequence). The CDR3 is made up of 15 amino acids. CDR3 nucleotides: TGTGCCAGCAGCTTAGTCTCGGGTAGAACCGGGGAGCTGTTTTTT. As protein: CASSLVSGRTGELFF. Full variable domain (remainder filled in from reference TRBV7-9 and TRBJ2-2): DTGVSQNPRHKITKRGQNVTFRCDPISEHNRLYWYRQTLGQGPEFLTYFQNEAQLEKSRLLSDRFSAERPKGSFSTLEIQRTEQGDSAMYLCASSLVSGRTGELFFGEGSRLTVL.

The V gene is TRBV2, the J gene TRBJ1-1; tentative D call: TRBD1 (5 bases). CDR1 SNHLY and CDR2 FYNNEI come from the germline V gene. Trimming removed 4 bases from V and 3 bases from J, with 12 bases in between. The CDR3 runs to 14 residues. As DNA, the CDR3 is TGTGCCAGCAGTGCCATCCTAGGGGACACTGAAGCTTTCTTT. As protein: CASSAILGDTEAFF. Supplemented by reference TRBV2 and TRBJ1-1, the full variable domain reads EPEVTQTPSHQVTQMGQEVILRCVPISNHLYFYWYRQILGQKVEFLVSFYNNEISEKSEIFDDQFSVERPDGSNFTLKIRSTKLEDSAMYFCASSAILGDTEAFFGQGTRLTVV.

The chain links TRBV4-1 to TRBJ2-3; D uncertain. Trimming shortened V by 0 bases and J by 4 bases, and 11 bases separated the two germline ends. This CDR3 is built from 15 residues. Germline-derived CDR1 and CDR2 are MGHRA and YSYEKL. The CDR3, as DNA: TGCGCCAGCAGCCAAGACTTGGGGTCGGCAGATACGCAGTATTTT. Its protein is CASSQDLGSADTQYF.

Many counts were recorded for this clone. The rearrangement joins TRBV6-1 to TRBJ1-5; TRBD1 might be the D (6 bases). This CDR3 has 14 residues. Germline V lookup: CDR1 MNHNS, CDR2 SASEGT. Trimming removed 4 bases at V and 7 bases at J, with 14 bases between. The CDR3 sequence is CASSGGRGGQPQHF. The CDR3, as DNA: TGTGCCAGCAGTGGGGGCAGGGGAGGGCAGCCCCAGCATTTT.

The genes are TRBV18 and TRBJ2-2; 9 positions agree with TRBD2. Germline CDR1 is KGHSH and CDR2 is LQKENI. V was pared by 2 bases and J by 5 bases, with 6 bases of the junction left unmatched. This CDR3 contains 16 residues. This chain's CDR3 is CASSPLVAGETGELFF. CDR3 nucleotide sequence: TGTGCCAGCTCACCATTGGTAGCGGGGGAAACCGGGGAGCTGTTTTTT.

This clone was observed at least ten times. The V and J genes are TRBV6-1 and TRBJ1-2, with TRBD1 matching 10 bases. From germline, CDR1 is MNHNS and CDR2 SASEGT. The CDR3 is 14 residues long. The trim removed 2 bases at V and 9 bases at J, leaving 6 bases unmatched. CDR3 coding DNA: TGTGCCAGCAGTGAATTGGGACAGGGGATTAGCTACACCTTC. Amino acid sequence: CASSELGQGISYTF.

The chain carries TRBV7-6 and TRBJ2-5; no clear D gene. From germline, CDR1 is SGHVS and CDR2 FNYEAQ. The CDR3 is 11 amino acids. Trimming shortened V by 3 bases and J by 2 bases, and 1 base separated the two germline ends. The CDR3 DNA follows: TGTGCCAGCAGCTTGCAAGAGACCCAGTACTTC. As protein: CASSLQETQYF.

The chain combines TRBV13 with TRBJ1-4; no firm D call. Germline CDR1 PRHDT, CDR2 FYEKMQ (reference sequence). Between the trimmed V and J ends, which lost 3 bases and 4 bases, there was a span of 6 bases. The CDR3 is 13 amino acids. CDR3 sequence: CASSFRGNEKLFF. The CDR3 region has the DNA TGTGCCAGCAGCTTCCGTGGTAATGAAAAACTGTTTTTT.

This clone turned up a few times. This sequence joins TRBV6-1 and TRBJ2-5; 8 nucleotides line up with TRBD1. The V and J ends lost 6 bases and 5 bases, in that order; junction bases with no gene match: 11. The CDR3 consists of 15 residues. The germline gives CDR1 MNHNS, CDR2 SASEGT. CDR3 coding DNA: TGTGCCAGCAGCCCCAGCCAGGGGGCAGGGGAGACCCAGTACTTC. This translates into CASSPSQGAGETQYF.

The count of this clone is one. V usage is TRBV27 and J usage is TRBJ1-1, with a tentative D call TRBD1 (5 bases). The CDR3 contains 13 residues. V was shortened by 6 bases and J by 6 bases, with 14 bases between the two germline ends. CDR1 and CDR2 (germline): MNHEY, SMNVEV (reference sequence). CDR3 DNA sequence: TGTGCCAGCAGGCCCCGGGGCCCCGCTGAAGCTTTCTTT. This encodes CASRPRGPAEAFF.

This clone was seen a handful of times. The gene calls are TRBV19 and TRBJ1-6; 8 nucleotides match TRBD1. The V gene end was trimmed by 4 bases and the J gene end by 8 bases; junction bases not matched to a gene: 7. The CDR3 length is 15 residues. Germline CDR1 is LNHDA and CDR2 is SQIVND (reference sequence). The CDR3 here is CASSTRQGRDSPLHF. As DNA, the CDR3 is TGTGCCAGTAGTACCCGACAGGGGAGGGATTCACCCCTCCACTTT. The full variable domain, completed using reference TRBV19 and TRBJ1-6, is DGGITQSPKYLFRKEGQNVTLSCEQNLNHDAMYWYRQDPGQGLRLIYYSQIVNDFQKGDIAEGYSVSREKKESFPLTVTSAQKNPTAFYLCASSTRQGRDSPLHFGNGTRLTVT.

This clone was seen more than once but under ten times. The V gene is TRBV5-1, the J gene TRBJ1-4, with D perhaps TRBD1 (6 bases). Trimming cost V 5 bases and J 4 bases, with 9 bases left between them. Germline loops: CDR1 SGHRS, CDR2 YFSETQ. The CDR3 sequence is 13 residues long. The CDR3 nucleotides are TGCGCCAGCAGAGAACAGGGTAATGAAAAACTGTTTTTT. It translates to CASREQGNEKLFF.

This sequence joins TRBV2 and TRBJ2-5, with D hard to call. The CDR3 has 13 amino acids. The germline V and J ends were trimmed by 4 bases and 2 bases, with 8 bases remaining between them. Germline values: CDR1 SNHLY, CDR2 FYNNEI. CDR3 region: CASSGLGQETQYF. The CDR3 DNA follows: TGTGCCAGCAGTGGTTTGGGACAAGAGACCCAGTACTTC.

This clone was seen a handful of times. The chain employs TRBV5-6 and TRBJ1-2; D not resolved. The germline CDR1 and CDR2 sequences are SGHDT and YYEEEE. The CDR3 runs 14 residues. V was pared by 4 bases and J by 4 bases, with 14 bases between. The CDR3 sequence: CASSTGSVAYGYTF. CDR3 coding DNA: TGTGCCAGCAGCACTGGGAGTGTTGCCTATGGCTACACCTTC.

This clone was seen only once. The chain's CDR3 is CASGAGGSSYEQYV. The CDR3 nucleotides read TGCGCCAGCGGGGCAGGGGGAAGCTCCTACGAGCAGTACGTC. The chain combines TRBV10-2 with TRBJ2-7; 7 positions agree with TRBD1. J gave up 0 bases and V 8 bases, and 7 bases lay outside the gene matches. Germline V gene data show CDR1 as WSHSY and CDR2 as SAAADI. There are 14 residues in the CDR3.

This clone is medium-sized within its sample. The chain couples TRBV2 to TRBJ1-5, with D unresolved. V was cut by 5 bases and J by 4 bases, with 9 bases left in between. The CDR3 is 13 amino acids. Germline-derived CDR1 and CDR2 are SNHLY and FYNNEI. This chain's CDR3 is CASSNDGNQPQHF. The DNA of the CDR3 is TGTGCCAGCAGTAACGACGGGAATCAGCCCCAGCATTTT.

V gene TRBV2 combines with J gene TRBJ1-5, with a possible D match to TRBD1 (6 bases). The germline V and J ends were trimmed by 3 bases and 2 bases, with 14 bases remaining between them. CDR3 length: 16 residues. Germline CDR1 and CDR2: SNHLY and FYNNEI. CDR3 coding DNA: TGTGCCAGCAGTGATGGACAGTCAGTTGGCAATCAGCCCCAGCATTTT. Translated, it gives CASSDGQSVGNQPQHF.

The chain couples TRBV5-1 to TRBJ2-2, with D possibly TRBD1 on 6 matching bases. Germline V gene lookup returns CDR1 SGHRS and CDR2 YFSETQ. The CDR3 spans 16 residues. V was trimmed by 3 bases and J by 7 bases, leaving 19 bases between them. CDR3 coding DNA: TGCGCCAGCAGCTCTACTTGGTCAGGGGTTAGCGGGGAGCTGTTTTTT. It translates to CASSSTWSGVSGELFF.